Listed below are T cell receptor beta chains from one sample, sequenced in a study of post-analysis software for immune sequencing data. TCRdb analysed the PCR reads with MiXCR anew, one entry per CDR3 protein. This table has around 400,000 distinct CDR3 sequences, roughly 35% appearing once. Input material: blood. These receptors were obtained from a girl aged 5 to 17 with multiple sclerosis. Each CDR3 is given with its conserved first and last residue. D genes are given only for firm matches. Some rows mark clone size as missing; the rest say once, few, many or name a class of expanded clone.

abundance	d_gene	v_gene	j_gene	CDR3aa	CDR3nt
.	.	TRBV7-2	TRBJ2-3	CASSPSRTSTDTQYF	TGTGCCAGCAGCCCCAGTCGGACTAGCACAGATACGCAGTATTTT
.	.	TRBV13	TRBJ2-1	CASTEHADNEQFF	TGTGCCAGCACCGAACACGCGGACAATGAGCAGTTCTTC
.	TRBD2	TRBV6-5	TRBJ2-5	CASNLSPDLTSGQETQYF	TGTGCCAGCAATTTATCCCCCGATCTAACTAGCGGCCAAGAGACCCAGTACTTC
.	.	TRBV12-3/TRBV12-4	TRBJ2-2	CASSLEGGELFF	TGTGCCAGCAGTTTAGAGGGCGGGGAGCTGTTTTTT
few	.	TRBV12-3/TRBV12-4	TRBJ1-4	CASSQTGLLATNEKLFF	TGTGCCAGCAGCCAGACAGGTCTACTTGCAACTAATGAAAAACTGTTTTTT
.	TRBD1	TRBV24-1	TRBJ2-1	CATSDFDRDWNEQFF	TGTGCCACCAGTGATTTCGACAGGGATTGGAATGAGCAGTTCTTC
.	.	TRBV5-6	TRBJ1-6	CASSWGQGNSPLHF	TGTGCCAGCAGCTGGGGGCAGGGTAATTCACCCCTCCACTTT
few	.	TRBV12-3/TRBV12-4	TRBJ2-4	CASSLTGLLAKNIQYF	TGTGCCAGCAGTTTGACGGGCCTCCTAGCCAAAAACATTCAGTACTTC
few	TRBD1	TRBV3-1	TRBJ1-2	CASSPQTGGRGYTF	TGTGCCAGCAGCCCCCAGACAGGGGGCCGTGGCTACACCTTC
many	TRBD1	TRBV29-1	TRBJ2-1	CSETTGGRHNEQFF	TGCAGCGAAACTACAGGGGGCCGTCACAATGAGCAGTTCTTC
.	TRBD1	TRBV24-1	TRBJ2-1	CATRDQLQGDEQFF	TGTGCCACCAGGGACCAATTGCAGGGGGATGAGCAGTTCTTC
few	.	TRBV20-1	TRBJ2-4	CSVTQGSYNIQYF	TGCAGTGTAACCCAGGGATCATATAACATTCAGTACTTC
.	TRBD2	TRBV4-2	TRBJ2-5	CVSSQDKLAEETQYF	TGTGTCAGCAGCCAAGACAAACTAGCGGAAGAGACCCAGTACTTC
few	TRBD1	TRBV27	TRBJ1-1	CASSPGQQNTEAFF	TGTGCCAGCAGCCCGGGACAGCAGAACACTGAAGCTTTCTTT
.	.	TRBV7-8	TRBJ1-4	CASSSFEAGTTNEKLFF	TGTGCCAGCAGCTCCTTCGAGGCGGGGACAACTAATGAAAAACTGTTTTTT
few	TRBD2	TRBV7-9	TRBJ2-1	CASSFDGGSYNEQFF	TGTGCCAGCAGCTTTGACGGGGGGTCCTACAATGAGCAGTTCTTC
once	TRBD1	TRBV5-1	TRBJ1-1	CASSFFLRRTGSNTEAFF	TGCGCCAGCAGCTTTTTTTTACGACGGACAGGATCGAACACTGAAGCTTTCTTT
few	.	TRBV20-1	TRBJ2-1	CSALSRGPTHIDEQFF	TGCAGTGCTTTGTCTCGGGGGCCCACCCATATCGATGAGCAGTTCTTC
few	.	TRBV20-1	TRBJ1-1	CSAQPRSAEAFF	TGCAGTGCGCAACCTCGGAGCGCTGAAGCTTTCTTT
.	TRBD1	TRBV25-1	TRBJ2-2	CASSVGQDGERFF	TGTGCCAGCAGTGTGGGACAGGATGGGGAGCGGTTTTTT
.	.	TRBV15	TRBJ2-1	CATSRGEQPYNEQFF	TGTGCCACCAGCAGAGGGGAACAGCCCTACAATGAGCAGTTCTTC
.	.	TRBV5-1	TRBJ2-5	CASSLAPWEETQYF	TGCGCCAGCAGCTTGGCCCCGTGGGAAGAGACCCAGTACTTC
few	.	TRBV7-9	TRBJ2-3	CASSLITTDTQYF	TGTGCCAGCAGCTTAATTACGACAGATACGCAGTATTTT
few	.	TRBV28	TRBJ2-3	CASSLRETDTQYF	TGTGCCAGCAGTTTAAGGGAGACAGATACGCAGTATTTT
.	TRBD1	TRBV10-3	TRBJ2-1	CAIARDSPMGEQFF	TGTGCCATCGCCCGGGACAGCCCCATGGGGGAGCAGTTCTTC
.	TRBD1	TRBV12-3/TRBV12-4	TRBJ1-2	CASSLGAGGNYGYTF	TGTGCCAGCAGTCTGGGGGCAGGGGGCAACTATGGCTACACCTTC
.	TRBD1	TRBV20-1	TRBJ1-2	CSATTGTGLYYGYTF	TGCAGTGCAACGACCGGGACAGGGCTGTACTATGGCTACACCTTC
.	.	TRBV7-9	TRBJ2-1	CASSQQDNEQFF	TGTGCCAGCAGCCAACAGGACAATGAGCAGTTCTTC
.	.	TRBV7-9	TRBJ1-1	CASSLAGFHTEAFF	TGTGCCAGCAGCTTAGCAGGGTTCCACACTGAAGCTTTCTTT
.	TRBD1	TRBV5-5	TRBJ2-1	CASSSGQGSYNEQFF	TGTGCCAGCAGCTCGGGACAGGGGTCGTACAATGAGCAGTTCTTC
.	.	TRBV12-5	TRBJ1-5	CASGLEVGNQPQHF	TGTGCTAGTGGTTTGGAGGTTGGCAATCAGCCCCAGCATTTT
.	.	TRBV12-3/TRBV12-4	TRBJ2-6	CASQQGAGANVRTF	TGTGCCAGCCAACAGGGAGCCGGGGCCAACGTCCGGACTTTC
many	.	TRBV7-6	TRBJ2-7	CASSLWEGLAYEQYF	TGTGCCAGCAGCCTCTGGGAAGGCCTAGCCTACGAGCAGTACTTC
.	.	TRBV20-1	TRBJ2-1	CSARDRERYNEQLF	TGCAGTGCTAGAGACAGGGAGCGCTACAATGAGCAGTTATTC
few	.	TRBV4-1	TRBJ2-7	CASSQLTGKRVEQYF	TGCGCCAGCAGCCAACTGACAGGGAAGCGGGTTGAGCAGTACTTC
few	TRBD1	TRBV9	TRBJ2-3	CASSPHRDRGRDTQYF	TGTGCCAGCAGCCCGCACAGGGACAGGGGGCGGGATACGCAGTATTTT
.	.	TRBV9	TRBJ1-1	CASSVFPENTEAFF	TGTGCCAGCAGCGTATTTCCGGAAAACACTGAAGCTTTCTTT
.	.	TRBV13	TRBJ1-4	CASRDGINEKLFF	TGTGCCAGCAGGGACGGCATTAATGAAAAACTGTTTTTT
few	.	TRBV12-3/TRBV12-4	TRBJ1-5	CASSFGDARPQHF	TGTGCCAGCAGTTTTGGAGATGCGCGGCCCCAGCATTTT
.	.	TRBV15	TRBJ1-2	CATSTPRGDYGYTF	TGTGCCACCAGCACCCCCAGGGGAGATTATGGCTACACCTTC
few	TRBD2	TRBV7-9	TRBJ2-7	CASSLGLAGGNEQYF	TGTGCCAGCAGCTTAGGGCTAGCGGGGGGGAACGAGCAGTACTTC
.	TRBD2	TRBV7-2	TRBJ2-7	CASSPWGGPYEQYF	TGTGCCAGCAGCCCCTGGGGGGGACCCTACGAGCAGTACTTC
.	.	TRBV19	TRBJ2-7	CASSIAPGSSYEQYF	TGTGCCAGTAGTATAGCCCCGGGGAGCTCCTACGAGCAGTACTTC
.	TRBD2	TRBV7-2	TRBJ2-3	CASTVGGYTQYF	TGTGCCAGCACCGTGGGAGGGTATACGCAGTATTTT
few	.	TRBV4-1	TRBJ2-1	CASSHGRSNEQFF	TGCGCCAGCAGCCACGGGAGATCCAATGAGCAGTTCTTC
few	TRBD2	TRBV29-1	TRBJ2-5	CSLTLAGGGETQYF	TGCAGCCTGACTCTAGCGGGGGGTGGGGAGACCCAGTACTTC
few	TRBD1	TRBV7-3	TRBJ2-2	CASSSRQGGTGELFF	TGTGCCAGCAGCTCCCGACAGGGCGGCACCGGGGAGCTGTTTTTT
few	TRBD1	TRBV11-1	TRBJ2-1	CASAPPGTGVYNEQFF	TGTGCCAGCGCGCCCCCCGGGACAGGAGTATACAATGAGCAGTTCTTC
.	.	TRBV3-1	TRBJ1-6	CASSQVGQGSSPLHF	TGTGCCAGCAGCCAAGTAGGGCAGGGGAGCTCACCCCTCCACTTT
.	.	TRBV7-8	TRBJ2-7	CASSLNAGYLSYEQYF	TGTGCCAGCAGCTTAAACGCAGGATATCTTTCCTACGAGCAGTACTTC
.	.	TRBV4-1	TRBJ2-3	CASSQDTSGGLGTQYF	TGCGCCAGCAGCCAAGATACCAGCGGAGGATTGGGTACGCAGTATTTT
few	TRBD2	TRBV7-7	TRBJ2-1	CASSPGLAGALSYNEQFF	TGTGCTAGCAGCCCGGGACTAGCGGGGGCCCTATCCTACAATGAGCAGTTCTTC
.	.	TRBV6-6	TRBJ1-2	CASSRTAYYDYTF	TGTGCCAGCAGTCGGACAGCCTACTATGACTACACCTTC